These T cell receptor beta chains were read from a single sample in a study of blood T cell repertoires in COVID-19. Clones were sequenced by immunoSEQ multiplex PCR, and TCRdb holds only the in-frame ones, with some missing. The sample yields tens of thousands of clones, about 90% seen once. Sequenced: peripheral blood. The source of these receptors is a man older than 75 in a cohort sampled during active COVID-19. CDR3s leave out the opening cysteine and the closing phenylalanine or tryptophan. Size values are once, few and many counts, or a class for expanded clones, and some rows have none.

>13|-|TRBV6-5|TRBJ1-2
ASSNGQGAPYGYT
>11|-|TRBV6-7|TRBJ1-4
ASSRDRPGKLF
>11|-|TRBV19|TRBJ2-3
ASANRASDTQY
>12|-|TRBV18|TRBJ2-5
ASSLGGRGETQY
>12|-|TRBV18|TRBJ1-1
ASSPQTSNTEAF
>14|-|TRBV7-6|TRBJ1-3
ASSSTGTGSGNTIY
>15|few|TRBV18|TRBJ2-1
ASSPVPGRSSYNEQF
>11|few|TRBV19|TRBJ1-5
ASVDKGNQPQH
>14|-|TRBV18|TRBJ2-2
ASSPPSRLSTGELF
>14|-|TRBV6-2/TRBV6-3|TRBJ2-1
ASSRGGRSGHHEQF
>14|-|TRBV27|TRBJ1-5
ASARDTTYSNQPQH
>12|-|TRBV9|TRBJ2-2
ASSVTGIVEELF
>11|-|TRBV28|TRBJ2-5
ASRRQGQETQY
>12|-|TRBV5-1|TRBJ1-3
ASSFGQGAMPIY
>15|-|TRBV18|TRBJ2-1
ASSPLIEAGSYNEQF
>10|once|TRBV7-3|TRBJ1-2
ASSATGLGYT
>12|-|TRBV6-5|TRBJ2-7
ASSLDRQKGEQY
>13|-|TRBV11-3|TRBJ2-6
ASSSTGTGANVLT
>15|-|TRBV18|TRBJ1-5
ASSPTRGEYSNQPQH
>9|-|TRBV7-9|TRBJ1-1
ASSLDRDAF
>10|-|TRBV29-1|TRBJ2-5
SAGMGGETQY
>14|-|TRBV29-1|TRBJ1-1
SVESLQWTANTEAF
>10|-|TRBV27|TRBJ2-3
ASSRVTDTQY
>15|-|TRBV10-3|TRBJ2-5
AIRPAGLAGGWETQY
>14|-|TRBV5-1|TRBJ2-1
ASSPQLAGGNNEQF